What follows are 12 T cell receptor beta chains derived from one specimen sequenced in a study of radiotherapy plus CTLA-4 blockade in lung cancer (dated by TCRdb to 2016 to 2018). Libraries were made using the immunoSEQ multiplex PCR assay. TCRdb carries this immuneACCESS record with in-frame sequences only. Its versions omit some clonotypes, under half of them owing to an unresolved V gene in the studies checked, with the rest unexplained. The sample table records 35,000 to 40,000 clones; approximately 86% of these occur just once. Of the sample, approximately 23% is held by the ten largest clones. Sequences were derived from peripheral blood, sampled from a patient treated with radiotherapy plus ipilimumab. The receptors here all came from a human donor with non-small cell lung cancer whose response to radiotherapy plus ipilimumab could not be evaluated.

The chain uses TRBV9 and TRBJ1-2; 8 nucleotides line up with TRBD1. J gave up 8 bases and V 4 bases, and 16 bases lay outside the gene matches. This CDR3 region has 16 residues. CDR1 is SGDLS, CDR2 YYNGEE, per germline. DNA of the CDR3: TGTGCCAGCAGCACGACGCTTCCAACAGGGGGGACCGGCTACACCTTC. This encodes CASSTTLPTGGTGYTF.

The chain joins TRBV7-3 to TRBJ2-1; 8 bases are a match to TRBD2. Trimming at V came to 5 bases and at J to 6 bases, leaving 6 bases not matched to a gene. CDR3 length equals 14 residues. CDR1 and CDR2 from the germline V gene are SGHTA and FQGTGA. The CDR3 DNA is TGTGCCAGCAGCCCAGGGACTAGGCGCAATGAGCAGTTCTTC. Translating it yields CASSPGTRRNEQFF.

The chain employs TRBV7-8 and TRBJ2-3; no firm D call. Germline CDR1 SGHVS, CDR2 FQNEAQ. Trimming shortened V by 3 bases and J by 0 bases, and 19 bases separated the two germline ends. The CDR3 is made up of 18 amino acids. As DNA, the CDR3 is TGTGCCAGCAGCTTCCCCCGGTTCAGGTCCTCTAGCACAGATACGCAGTATTTT. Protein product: CASSFPRFRSSSTDTQYF. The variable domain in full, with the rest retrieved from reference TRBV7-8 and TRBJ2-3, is GAGVSQSPRYKVAKRGQDVALRCDPISGHVSLFWYQQALGQGPEFLTYFQNEAQLDKSGLPSDRFFAERPEGSVSTLKIQRTQQEDSAVYLCASSFPRFRSSSTDTQYFGPGTRLTVL.

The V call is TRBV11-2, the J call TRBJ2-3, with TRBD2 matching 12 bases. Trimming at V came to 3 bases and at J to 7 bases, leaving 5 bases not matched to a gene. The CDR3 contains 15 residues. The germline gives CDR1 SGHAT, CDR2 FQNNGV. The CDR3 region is CASSFLAGGPNTQYF. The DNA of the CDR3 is TGTGCCAGCAGCTTCCTAGCGGGGGGGCCAAATACGCAGTATTTT.

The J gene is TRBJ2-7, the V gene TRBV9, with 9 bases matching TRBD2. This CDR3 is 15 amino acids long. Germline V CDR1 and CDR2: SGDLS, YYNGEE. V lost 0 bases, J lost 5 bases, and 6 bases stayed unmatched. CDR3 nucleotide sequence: TGTGCCAGCAGCGTAGAGGCTAGCGGGACCGACGAGCAGTACTTC. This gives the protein CASSVEASGTDEQYF.

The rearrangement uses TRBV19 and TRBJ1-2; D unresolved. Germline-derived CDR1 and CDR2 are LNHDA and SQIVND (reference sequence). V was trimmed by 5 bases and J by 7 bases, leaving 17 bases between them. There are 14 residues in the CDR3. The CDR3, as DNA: TGTGCCAGTAGTCAGGAGGGTCGGGTCCCTGGCTACACCTTC. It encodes CASSQEGRVPGYTF.

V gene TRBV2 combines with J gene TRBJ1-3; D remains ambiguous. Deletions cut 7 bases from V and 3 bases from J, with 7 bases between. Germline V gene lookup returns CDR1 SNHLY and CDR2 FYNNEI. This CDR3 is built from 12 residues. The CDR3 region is CASNPLGNTIYF. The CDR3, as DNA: TGTGCCAGCAATCCCCTTGGAAACACCATATATTTT.

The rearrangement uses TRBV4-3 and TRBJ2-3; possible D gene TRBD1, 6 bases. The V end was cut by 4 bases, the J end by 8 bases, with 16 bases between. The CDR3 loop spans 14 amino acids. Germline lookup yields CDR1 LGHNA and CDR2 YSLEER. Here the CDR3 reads CASSPDHLGGTQYF. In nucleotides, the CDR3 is TGCGCCAGCAGCCCAGACCACCTAGGGGGTACGCAGTATTTT.

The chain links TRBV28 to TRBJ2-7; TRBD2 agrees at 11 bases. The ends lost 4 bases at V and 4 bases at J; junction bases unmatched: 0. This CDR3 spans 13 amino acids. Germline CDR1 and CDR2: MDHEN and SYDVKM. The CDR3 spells CASSSSGRYEQYF. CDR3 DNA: TGTGCCAGCAGTTCTAGCGGGAGGTACGAGCAGTACTTC.

The CDR3: CASSLIGGQETQYF. CDR3 bases: TGTGCCAGCAGCTTAATAGGGGGCCAAGAGACCCAGTACTTC. V gene TRBV7-3 combines with J gene TRBJ2-5, with D perhaps TRBD1 (6 bases). V was pared by 1 base and J by 1 base, with 7 bases between. Germline values: CDR1 SGHTA, CDR2 FQGTGA. This CDR3 has 14 residues. Complete variable domain (other parts from reference TRBV7-3 and TRBJ2-5): GAGVSQTPSNKVTEKGKYVELRCDPISGHTALYWYRQSLGQGPEFLIYFQGTGAADDSGLPNDRFFAVRPEGSVSTLKIQRTERGDSAVYLCASSLIGGQETQYFGPGTRLLVL.

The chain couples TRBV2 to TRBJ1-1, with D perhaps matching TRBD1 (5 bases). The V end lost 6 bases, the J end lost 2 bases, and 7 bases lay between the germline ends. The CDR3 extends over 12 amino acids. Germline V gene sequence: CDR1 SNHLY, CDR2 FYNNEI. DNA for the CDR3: TGTGCCAGCAGGGGACTAAACACTGAAGCTTTCTTT. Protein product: CASRGLNTEAFF.

The CDR3 reads CASSQDLRRSGANVLTF. CDR3 nucleotide sequence: TGCGCCAGCAGCCAAGATTTGAGGAGATCCGGGGCCAACGTCCTGACTTTC. J is TRBJ2-6 and V is TRBV4-3; D gene unclear. The CDR3 loop spans 17 amino acids. Trimming left V 0 bases short and J 4 bases short, with 13 bases between. Germline V gene lookup returns CDR1 LGHNA and CDR2 YSLEER.